This TCR beta chain was captured in a study of T cells after yellow fever vaccination. Findings of the study overall: In FACS-sorted repertoires, abundant clonotypes from the bulk population could appear as contaminants.

Template switching with 5'RACE generated the TCR cDNA and added a universal primer site and UMIs. A single record per CDR3 protein comes from TCRdb applying MiXCR to the 5' RACE reads. The table lists some 500,000 distinct CDR3 sequences, less than 15% of them singletons. The CDR3 covers 15 residues. CDR1 LGHNA and CDR2 YSLEER come from the germline V gene. The V and J ends lost 0 bases and 3 bases respectively, with 9 bases between them. This clonotype was counted between two and nine times. What it binds is unknown. The receptor comes from a man aged 25 to 40 who received the YFV17D yellow fever vaccine. Sample: PBMCs, taken on the day of the yellow fever booster vaccination. The rearrangement links TRBV4-3 to TRBJ2-1; perhaps TRBD1 as D (5 bases). The CDR3 loop is CASSQDETDYNEQFF. The DNA of the CDR3 is TGCGCCAGCAGCCAAGATGAGACAGACTACAATGAGCAGTTCTTC.